The rows below give T cell receptor beta chains drawn from one sample of a study of identical twins. MiXCR, applied by TCRdb to the 5' RACE reads, yields one record per CDR3 protein. The sample carries approximately 500,000 distinct CDR3 sequences, more than 20% recorded once. The sample was also reused in another study, on T cells expressing NK-cell markers.

The specimen sequenced was CD4+ T cells sorted from blood. The source of these receptors is a woman aged 18-30 years in good health. The CDR3 runs from the conserved cysteine through the conserved F or W. Fields, in order: J gene, V gene, CDR3 length, clone size, D gene, CDR3 DNA, CDR3 protein. D genes are given only for firm matches. Where a row states a size, it is once, few, many or the class of an expanded clone; other rows omit it.

j_call: TRBJ2-5
v_call: TRBV5-1
cdr3_length: 11
clone_size: .
d_call: .
cdr3_nt: TGCGCCAGCAGGGTAGAAGAGACCCAGTACTTC
cdr3_aa: CASRVEETQYF

j_call: TRBJ2-7
v_call: TRBV29-1
cdr3_length: 13
clone_size: .
d_call: .
cdr3_nt: TGCAGCGCCCAGATTCGAATAGGCTACGAGCAGTACTTC
cdr3_aa: CSAQIRIGYEQYF

j_call: TRBJ2-3
v_call: TRBV7-2
cdr3_length: 16
clone_size: .
d_call: TRBD2
cdr3_nt: TGTGCCAGTTCACGAGGGGGACTAGCCGGAGCTGATACGCAGTATTTT
cdr3_aa: CASSRGGLAGADTQYF

j_call: TRBJ2-5
v_call: TRBV7-9
cdr3_length: 16
clone_size: .
d_call: TRBD2
cdr3_nt: TGTGCCAGCAGCCGGGGTAGCGGGGGGACACAAGAGACCCAGTACTTC
cdr3_aa: CASSRGSGGTQETQYF

j_call: TRBJ2-2
v_call: TRBV4-3
cdr3_length: 17
clone_size: .
d_call: .
cdr3_nt: TGCGCCAGCAGCCGTTCGCTCGGGGGGCCTAACACCGGGGAGCTGTTTTTT
cdr3_aa: CASSRSLGGPNTGELFF

j_call: TRBJ2-5
v_call: TRBV11-1
cdr3_length: 19
clone_size: .
d_call: .
cdr3_nt: TGTGCCAGCAGCCATTTCAACCTTAAACAGGGAGTAAAGGGAGAGACCCAGTACTTC
cdr3_aa: CASSHFNLKQGVKGETQYF

j_call: TRBJ2-3
v_call: TRBV12-3/TRBV12-4
cdr3_length: 13
clone_size: .
d_call: .
cdr3_nt: TGTGCCAGCAGTTTGCGGTTCACAGATACGCAGTATTTT
cdr3_aa: CASSLRFTDTQYF

j_call: TRBJ1-4
v_call: TRBV2
cdr3_length: 15
clone_size: .
d_call: .
cdr3_nt: TGTGCCAGCAGTGGGAGGACAGCAACTAATGAAAAACTGTTTTTT
cdr3_aa: CASSGRTATNEKLFF

j_call: TRBJ2-2
v_call: TRBV20-1
cdr3_length: 12
clone_size: few
d_call: .
cdr3_nt: TGCAGTGCTAGAGCGGGGACCGGGGAGCTGTTTTTT
cdr3_aa: CSARAGTGELFF

j_call: TRBJ2-2
v_call: TRBV5-1
cdr3_length: 16
clone_size: .
d_call: .
cdr3_nt: TGCGCCAGCAGCTTGGAAGGGGTCCTTGGTATCGGGGAGCTGTTTTTT
cdr3_aa: CASSLEGVLGIGELFF

j_call: TRBJ2-3
v_call: TRBV12-3/TRBV12-4
cdr3_length: 15
clone_size: .
d_call: .
cdr3_nt: TGTGCCAGCACTTTAAAATCGGGCAGCACAGATACGCAGTATTTT
cdr3_aa: CASTLKSGSTDTQYF

j_call: TRBJ2-1
v_call: TRBV29-1
cdr3_length: 14
clone_size: .
d_call: .
cdr3_nt: TGCAGCGTTGTCCGGGGTTACTCCTACAATGAGCAGTTCTTC
cdr3_aa: CSVVRGYSYNEQFF

j_call: TRBJ2-3
v_call: TRBV7-3
cdr3_length: 16
clone_size: few
d_call: .
cdr3_nt: TGTGCCAGCAGCTTAACGTTCGGGGACCGCACAGATACGCAGTATTTT
cdr3_aa: CASSLTFGDRTDTQYF

j_call: TRBJ2-1
v_call: TRBV5-4
cdr3_length: 13
clone_size: few
d_call: .
cdr3_nt: TGTGCCAGCATGAGGGGAGTAGGAAATGAGCAGTTCTTC
cdr3_aa: CASMRGVGNEQFF

j_call: TRBJ2-1
v_call: TRBV7-2
cdr3_length: 13
clone_size: .
d_call: .
cdr3_nt: TGTGCCAGCAGCTTAGCGGGACCTTGGACCTGGTTCTTC
cdr3_aa: CASSLAGPWTWFF

j_call: TRBJ1-2
v_call: TRBV20-1
cdr3_length: 13
clone_size: many
d_call: TRBD1
cdr3_nt: TGCAGTGCTAGAGGTACCGACAGGGTCGGCTACACCTTC
cdr3_aa: CSARGTDRVGYTF

j_call: TRBJ2-3
v_call: TRBV6-2/TRBV6-3
cdr3_length: 12
clone_size: few
d_call: .
cdr3_nt: TGTGCCAGCAGCTTCTATGGGGATACGCAGTATTTT
cdr3_aa: CASSFYGDTQYF

j_call: TRBJ1-6
v_call: TRBV12-3/TRBV12-4
cdr3_length: 15
clone_size: .
d_call: .
cdr3_nt: TGTGCCAGCAGTTATTCCGGGGGTTATAATTCACCCCTCCACTTT
cdr3_aa: CASSYSGGYNSPLHF

j_call: TRBJ2-3
v_call: TRBV20-1
cdr3_length: 14
clone_size: few
d_call: TRBD1
cdr3_nt: TGCAGTGCTAGTCGACAGGGTAGGACAGATACGCAGTATTTT
cdr3_aa: CSASRQGRTDTQYF

j_call: TRBJ2-5
v_call: TRBV5-1
cdr3_length: 14
clone_size: .
d_call: .
cdr3_nt: TGCGCCAGCAGCCAACCCCCCGGGACGGAGACCCAGTACTTC
cdr3_aa: CASSQPPGTETQYF

j_call: TRBJ2-1
v_call: TRBV20-1
cdr3_length: 12
clone_size: .
d_call: .
cdr3_nt: TGCAGTGCTAGGACACAGTACAATGAGCAGTTCTTC
cdr3_aa: CSARTQYNEQFF

j_call: TRBJ2-2
v_call: TRBV5-1
cdr3_length: 21
clone_size: .
d_call: TRBD2
cdr3_nt: TGCGCCAGCAGCTTGGCCCCCCCCTTACTAGCGGGGGCACTTCGTTCCGGGGAGCTGTTTTTT
cdr3_aa: CASSLAPPLLAGALRSGELFF

j_call: TRBJ2-5
v_call: TRBV5-1
cdr3_length: 13
clone_size: few
d_call: .
cdr3_nt: TGCGCCAGCAGCTTGAGCCTAGTAGAGACCCAGTACTTC
cdr3_aa: CASSLSLVETQYF

j_call: TRBJ2-3
v_call: TRBV10-3
cdr3_length: 13
clone_size: .
d_call: TRBD2
cdr3_nt: TGTGCCTCGAGCGGGACTAGCGCAGATACGCAGTATTTT
cdr3_aa: CASSGTSADTQYF

j_call: TRBJ2-3
v_call: TRBV7-6
cdr3_length: 12
clone_size: few
d_call: .
cdr3_nt: TGTGCCAGCGCGGATTTCACAGATACGCAGTATTTT
cdr3_aa: CASADFTDTQYF